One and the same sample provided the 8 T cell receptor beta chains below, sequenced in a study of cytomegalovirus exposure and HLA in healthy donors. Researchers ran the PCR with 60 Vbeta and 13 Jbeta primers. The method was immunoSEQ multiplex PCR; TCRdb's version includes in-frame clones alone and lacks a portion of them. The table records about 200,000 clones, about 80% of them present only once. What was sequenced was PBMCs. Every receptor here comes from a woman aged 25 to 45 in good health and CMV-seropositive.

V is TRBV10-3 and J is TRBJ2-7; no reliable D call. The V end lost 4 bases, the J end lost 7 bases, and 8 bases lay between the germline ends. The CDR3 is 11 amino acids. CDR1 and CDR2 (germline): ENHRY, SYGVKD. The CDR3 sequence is CAISGDKEQYF. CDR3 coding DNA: TGTGCCATCAGTGGAGATAAGGAGCAGTACTTC.

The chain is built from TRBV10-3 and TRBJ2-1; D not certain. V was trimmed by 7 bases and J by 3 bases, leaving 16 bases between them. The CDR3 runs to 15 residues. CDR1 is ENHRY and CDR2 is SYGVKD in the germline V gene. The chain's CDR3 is CAIKGSTTVYNEQFF. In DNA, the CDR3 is TGTGCCATCAAAGGTAGTACCACAGTCTACAATGAGCAGTTCTTC.

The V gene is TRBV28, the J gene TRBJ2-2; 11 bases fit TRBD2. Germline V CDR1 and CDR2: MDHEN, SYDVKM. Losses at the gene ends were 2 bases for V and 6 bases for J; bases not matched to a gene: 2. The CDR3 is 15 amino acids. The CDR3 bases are TGTGCCAGCAGTTTAGGGACTAGCGGATCCGGGGAGCTGTTTTTT. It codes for CASSLGTSGSGELFF.

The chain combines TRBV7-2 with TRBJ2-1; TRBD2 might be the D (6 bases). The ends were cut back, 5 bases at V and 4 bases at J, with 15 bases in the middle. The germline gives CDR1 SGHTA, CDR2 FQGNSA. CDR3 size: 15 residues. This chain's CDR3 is CASSTGLPPYNEQFF. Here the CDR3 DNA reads TGTGCCAGCAGCACGGGACTGCCACCTTACAATGAGCAGTTCTTC. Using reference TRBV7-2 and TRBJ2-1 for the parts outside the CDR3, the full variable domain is GAGVSQSPSNKVTEKGKDVELRCDPISGHTALYWYRQSLGQGLEFLIYFQGNSAPDKSGLPSDRFSAERTGGSVSTLTIQRTQQEDSAVYLCASSTGLPPYNEQFFGPGTRLTVL.

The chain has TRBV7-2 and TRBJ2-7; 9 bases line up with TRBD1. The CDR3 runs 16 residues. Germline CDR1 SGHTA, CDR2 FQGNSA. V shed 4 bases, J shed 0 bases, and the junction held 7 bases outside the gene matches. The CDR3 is CASSSTGGTDSYEQYF. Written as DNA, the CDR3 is TGTGCCAGCAGCTCCACAGGGGGCACTGACTCCTACGAGCAGTACTTC.

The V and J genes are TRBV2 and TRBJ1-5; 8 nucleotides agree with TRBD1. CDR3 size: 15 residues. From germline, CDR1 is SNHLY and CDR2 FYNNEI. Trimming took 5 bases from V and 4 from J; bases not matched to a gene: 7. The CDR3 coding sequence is TGTGCCAGCAGTCCAACAGGGGGAGGGAATCAGCCCCAGCATTTT. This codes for CASSPTGGGNQPQHF.

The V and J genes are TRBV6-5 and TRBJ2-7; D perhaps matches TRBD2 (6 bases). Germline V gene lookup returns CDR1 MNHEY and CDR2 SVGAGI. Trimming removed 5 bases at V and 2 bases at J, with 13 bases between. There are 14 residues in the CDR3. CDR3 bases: TGTGCCAGCAGTCCAGGGACTGCTACCTACGAGCAGTACTTC. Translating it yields CASSPGTATYEQYF.

The CDR3 DNA sequence: TGTGCCAGCAGTGGTACTTTTTGGGGGAGGGTGCAGTTCTTC. This codes for CASSGTFWGRVQFF. This chain connects TRBV6-1 to TRBJ2-1; 7 bases align to TRBD2. CDR3 length: 14 amino acids. Germline CDR1 is MNHNS and CDR2 is SASEGT. V lost 4 bases, J lost 12 bases, and 12 bases stayed unmatched.